This T cell receptor (beta chain) was sequenced during a study of molecular identifiers for immune sequencing clone quantification. General study findings and limits: The study found clones above 20 RNA copies held over 98% of effector molecules and under 1% in naive cells.

V was pared by 5 bases and J by 0 bases, with 4 bases between. Germline V gene data show CDR1 as MNHEY and CDR2 as SMNVEV (reference sequence). CDR3 length equals 13 residues. TCRdb itself ran the PCR reads through MiXCR, one entry per CDR3 protein. The table shows about 97,000 distinct CDR3 sequences, with 20% to 25% occurring only once. There are many counts of this clonotype. Its antigen remains unidentified. The material sequenced was naive CD8+ T cells from blood, with Jurkat cell RNA spiked in. Subset meaning: FACS-sorted CD8+CD4-CCR7+CD45RA+ naive T cells. This TCR came from a human donor in good health. Some libraries in this study had Jurkat cell RNA spiked in. The chain is built from TRBV27 and TRBJ2-2; D unresolved. The chain's CDR3 is CASSPANTGELFF. CDR3 coding DNA: TGTGCCAGCAGTCCCGCGAACACCGGGGAGCTGTTTTTT.